This is a list of T cell receptor beta chains from one sample in a study of blood T cell repertoires in COVID-19. TCRdb's copy holds only in-frame clones and misses some; the assay was immunoSEQ multiplex PCR. The data contain approximately 280,000 clones, around 89% of them seen just once; the ten biggest clones take up 4.6%. The material sequenced was peripheral blood. These receptors were collected from a man aged 35 to 55 with acute or convalescent COVID-19. The CDR3 runs from the conserved cysteine through the conserved F or W. Fields, in order: CDR3 length, V gene, D gene, clone size, J gene, CDR3 protein, CDR3 DNA. D genes are given only for firm matches. Clone sizes are given selectively: once, few, many, or a class where the clone is expanded.

len: 12; v_gene: TRBV30; d_gene: NA; abundance: once; j_gene: TRBJ1-2; CDR3aa: CAGQQDSYGYTF; CDR3nt: TGTGCCGGCCAACAGGACAGCTATGGCTACACCTTC
len: 12; v_gene: TRBV11-1; d_gene: NA; abundance: once; j_gene: TRBJ2-7; CDR3aa: CASSQYRDEQYF; CDR3nt: TGTGCCAGCAGCCAATACAGGGACGAGCAGTACTTC
len: 18; v_gene: TRBV5-6; d_gene: TRBD1; abundance: NA; j_gene: TRBJ1-2; CDR3aa: CASSLFGTGTSPAYGYTF; CDR3nt: TGTGCCAGCAGCTTGTTCGGGACAGGAACATCCCCTGCCTATGGCTACACCTTC
len: 16; v_gene: TRBV25-1; d_gene: TRBD1; abundance: NA; j_gene: TRBJ2-2; CDR3aa: CASSESGQGNTGELFF; CDR3nt: TGTGCCAGCAGTGAATCGGGACAGGGTAACACCGGGGAGCTGTTTTTT
len: 16; v_gene: TRBV10-1; d_gene: TRBD2; abundance: NA; j_gene: TRBJ2-1; CDR3aa: CASSELRAGGLQEQFF; CDR3nt: TGCGCCAGCAGTGAGTTAAGAGCGGGGGGCCTACAGGAGCAGTTCTTC
len: 15; v_gene: TRBV5-1; d_gene: NA; abundance: NA; j_gene: TRBJ1-1; CDR3aa: CASSPPLGGANEAFF; CDR3nt: TGCGCCAGCAGCCCACCCCTAGGGGGGGCAAATGAAGCTTTCTTT
len: 15; v_gene: TRBV6-5; d_gene: NA; abundance: NA; j_gene: TRBJ1-4; CDR3aa: CASSSLDSNNEKLFF; CDR3nt: TGTGCCAGCAGCTCCCTCGACAGTAATAATGAAAAACTGTTTTTT
len: 15; v_gene: TRBV24-1; d_gene: NA; abundance: NA; j_gene: TRBJ2-1; CDR3aa: CATSTPISGDNEQFF; CDR3nt: TGTGCCACCAGTACGCCCATCAGTGGTGACAATGAGCAGTTCTTC
len: 17; v_gene: TRBV7-9; d_gene: NA; abundance: NA; j_gene: TRBJ1-6; CDR3aa: CASSLAPPGSYNSPLHF; CDR3nt: TGTGCCAGCAGCTTAGCGCCCCCGGGCTCCTATAATTCACCCCTCCACTTT
len: 16; v_gene: TRBV29-1; d_gene: NA; abundance: NA; j_gene: TRBJ2-6; CDR3aa: CSVELQGLSGANVLTF; CDR3nt: TGCAGCGTTGAACTTCAGGGACTCTCCGGGGCCAACGTCCTGACTTTC
len: 16; v_gene: TRBV7-6; d_gene: NA; abundance: NA; j_gene: TRBJ2-1; CDR3aa: CASSPKDRSSYNEQFF; CDR3nt: TGTGCCAGCAGCCCGAAGGACAGAAGCTCCTACAATGAGCAGTTCTTC
len: 17; v_gene: TRBV27; d_gene: NA; abundance: NA; j_gene: TRBJ1-1; CDR3aa: CASSPLPSGTKNTEAFF; CDR3nt: TGTGCCAGCAGTCCATTACCCTCTGGGACAAAGAACACTGAAGCTTTCTTT
len: 10; v_gene: TRBV6-5; d_gene: NA; abundance: few; j_gene: TRBJ1-2; CDR3aa: CASSRWRYTF; CDR3nt: TGTGCCAGCAGCAGGTGGCGCTACACCTTC
len: 15; v_gene: TRBV9; d_gene: TRBD1; abundance: NA; j_gene: TRBJ1-6; CDR3aa: CASSVVGGDNSPLHF; CDR3nt: TGTGCCAGCAGCGTAGTAGGGGGCGATAATTCACCCCTCCACTTT
len: 12; v_gene: TRBV18; d_gene: NA; abundance: NA; j_gene: TRBJ1-2; CDR3aa: CASSQDRYGYTF; CDR3nt: TGTGCCAGCTCACAAGACAGATATGGCTACACCTTC
len: 15; v_gene: TRBV7-8; d_gene: TRBD1; abundance: NA; j_gene: TRBJ1-5; CDR3aa: CASSPDRGRGQPQHF; CDR3nt: TGTGCCAGCAGCCCGGACAGGGGGCGAGGTCAGCCCCAGCATTTT
len: 13; v_gene: TRBV5-1; d_gene: NA; abundance: NA; j_gene: TRBJ2-5; CDR3aa: CASSFRQGETQYF; CDR3nt: TGCGCCAGCAGCTTCCGCCAGGGCGAGACCCAGTACTTC
len: 15; v_gene: TRBV7-2; d_gene: NA; abundance: NA; j_gene: TRBJ2-1; CDR3aa: CASSSSGRSYNEQFF; CDR3nt: TGTGCCAGCAGCTCAAGCGGACGCTCCTACAATGAGCAGTTCTTC
len: 16; v_gene: TRBV19; d_gene: TRBD2; abundance: NA; j_gene: TRBJ2-7; CDR3aa: CASSPGLAGIIYEQYF; CDR3nt: TGTGCCAGTAGTCCGGGACTAGCGGGGATAATCTACGAGCAGTACTTC
len: 13; v_gene: TRBV12-3/TRBV12-4; d_gene: NA; abundance: NA; j_gene: TRBJ2-1; CDR3aa: CASRPGQIDEQFF; CDR3nt: TGTGCCAGCAGGCCCGGACAGATCGATGAGCAGTTCTTC
len: 15; v_gene: TRBV18; d_gene: TRBD1; abundance: few; j_gene: TRBJ2-1; CDR3aa: CASSLRQGANNEQFF; CDR3nt: TGTGCCAGCTCACTTAGACAGGGGGCTAACAATGAGCAGTTCTTC
len: 15; v_gene: TRBV2; d_gene: NA; abundance: NA; j_gene: TRBJ2-7; CDR3aa: CASRLGDTQGHEQYF; CDR3nt: TGTGCCAGCAGACTGGGGGACACCCAGGGCCACGAGCAGTACTTC
len: 15; v_gene: TRBV11-3; d_gene: NA; abundance: once; j_gene: TRBJ2-3; CDR3aa: CASSLGQQSTDTQYF; CDR3nt: TGTGCCAGCAGCTTAGGCCAACAAAGCACAGATACGCAGTATTTT
len: 13; v_gene: TRBV4-2; d_gene: NA; abundance: NA; j_gene: TRBJ2-3; CDR3aa: CASSQSGTDTQYF; CDR3nt: TGTGCCAGCAGCCAGTCGGGGACAGATACGCAGTATTTT
len: 17; v_gene: TRBV7-9; d_gene: NA; abundance: NA; j_gene: TRBJ1-1; CDR3aa: CASSLEAGYFMNTEAFF; CDR3nt: TGTGCCAGCAGCTTAGAGGCAGGTTACTTTATGAACACTGAAGCTTTCTTT
len: 11; v_gene: TRBV7-2; d_gene: NA; abundance: NA; j_gene: TRBJ1-2; CDR3aa: CASGAVYGYTF; CDR3nt: TGTGCCAGCGGGGCAGTCTATGGCTACACCTTC
len: 13; v_gene: TRBV7-2; d_gene: NA; abundance: NA; j_gene: TRBJ1-1; CDR3aa: CASSLVRAREAFF; CDR3nt: TGTGCCAGCAGCTTAGTGAGGGCCCGTGAAGCTTTCTTT